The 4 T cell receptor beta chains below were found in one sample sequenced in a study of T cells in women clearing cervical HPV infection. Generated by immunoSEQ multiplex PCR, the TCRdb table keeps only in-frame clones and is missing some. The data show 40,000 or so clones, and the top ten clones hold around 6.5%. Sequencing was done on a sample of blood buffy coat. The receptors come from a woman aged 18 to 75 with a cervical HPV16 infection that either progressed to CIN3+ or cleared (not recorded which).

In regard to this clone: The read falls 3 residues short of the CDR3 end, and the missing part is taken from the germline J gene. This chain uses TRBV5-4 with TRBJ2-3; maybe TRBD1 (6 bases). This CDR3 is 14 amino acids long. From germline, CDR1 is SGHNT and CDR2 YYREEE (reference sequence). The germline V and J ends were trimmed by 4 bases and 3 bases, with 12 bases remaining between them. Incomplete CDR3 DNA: TGTGCCAGCAGCCTTGGGGGACAAACAGATACG. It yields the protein CASSLGGQTDT. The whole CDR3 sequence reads CASSLGGQTDTQYF.

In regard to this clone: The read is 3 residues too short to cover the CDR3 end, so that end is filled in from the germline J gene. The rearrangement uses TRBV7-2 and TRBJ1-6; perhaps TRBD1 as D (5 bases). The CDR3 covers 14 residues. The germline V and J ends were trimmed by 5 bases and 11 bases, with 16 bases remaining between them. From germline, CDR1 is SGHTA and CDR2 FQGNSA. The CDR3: CASSPRWGLPPLHF. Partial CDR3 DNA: TGTGCCAGCAGCCCCCGGTGGGGCCTGCCACCC.

The part of the CDR3 DNA that was read is TGCGCCAGGACAGGGCTAGAGACC. Protein sequence: CARTGLET. The full CDR3 protein reads CARTGLETQYF. The rearrangement links TRBV5-1 to TRBJ2-5, with 7 positions matching TRBD1. Coverage ceases 3 residues before the CDR3 finishes, and the germline J gene fills in the end. This CDR3 is 11 amino acids long. Trimming took 8 bases from V and 4 from J; bases not matched to a gene: 2. Germline-derived CDR1 and CDR2 are SGHRS and YFSETQ.

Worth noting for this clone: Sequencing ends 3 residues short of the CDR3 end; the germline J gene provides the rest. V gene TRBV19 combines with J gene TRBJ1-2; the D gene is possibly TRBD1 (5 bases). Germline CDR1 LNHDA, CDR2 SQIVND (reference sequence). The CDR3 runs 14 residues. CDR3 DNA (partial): TGTGCCAGTAGTGTGGGGGGGAGGGCAGATACC. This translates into CASSVGGRADT. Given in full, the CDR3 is CASSVGGRADTYTF.